Below are 26 T cell receptor beta chains sequenced from a single sample in a study of blood T cell repertoires in COVID-19. The table came from immunoSEQ multiplex PCR; TCRdb's copy has only in-frame clones and leaves some out. The sample records approximately 90,000 clones, around 82% being singletons. The sequenced sample consisted of peripheral blood. Receptors originate from a woman older than 75 with acute or convalescent COVID-19.

This clone was picked up one time. The chain recombines TRBV3-1 (or the pseudogene TRBV3-2) with TRBJ2-1; tentatively, D is TRBD2 (6 bases). The CDR3 totals 16 residues. Per the germline V gene, CDR1 is LGHDT and CDR2 is YNNKEL (reference sequence). Between the trimmed V and J ends, which lost 4 bases and 0 bases, there was a span of 13 bases. The CDR3 DNA is TGTGCCAGCAGCCGGGGGGATCGGAGCTCCTACAATGAGCAGTTCTTC. This sequence encodes CASSRGDRSSYNEQFF.

The rearrangement uses TRBV18 and TRBJ1-4; 7 nucleotides align to TRBD1. CDR3 length: 15 residues. The V and J ends lost 2 bases and 4 bases, in that order; junction bases with no gene match: 4. From germline, CDR1 is KGHSH and CDR2 LQKENI. The CDR3 reads CASSPIGTVNEKLFF. The CDR3 region has the DNA TGTGCCAGCTCACCAATCGGGACAGTTAATGAAAAACTGTTTTTT. The full variable domain, in which reference TRBV18 and TRBJ1-4 provide the parts outside the CDR3, is NAGVMQNPRHLVRRRGQEARLRCSPMKGHSHVYWYRQLPEEGLKFMVYLQKENIIDESGMPKERFSAEFPKEGPSILRIQQVVRGDSAAYFCASSPIGTVNEKLFFGSGTQLSVL.

This clone was counted once. The genes are TRBV7-3 and TRBJ2-3, with 7 bases that match TRBD2. Germline loops: CDR1 SGHTA, CDR2 FQGTGA. The length of the CDR3 is 14 residues. Trimming at V came to 2 bases and at J to 6 bases, leaving 5 bases not matched to a gene. The CDR3 here is CASSLGGGGDTQYF. The CDR3 DNA is TGTGCCAGCAGCTTAGGCGGGGGAGGGGATACGCAGTATTTT. Based on the CDR3 plus reference TRBV7-3 and TRBJ2-3, the full variable domain is GAGVSQTPSNKVTEKGKYVELRCDPISGHTALYWYRQSLGQGPEFLIYFQGTGAADDSGLPNDRFFAVRPEGSVSTLKIQRTERGDSAVYLCASSLGGGGDTQYFGPGTRLTVL.

In DNA, the CDR3 is TGTGCCAGCAGGGCGGGACTAGCGGCCACAGATACGCAGTATTTT. As protein: CASRAGLAATDTQYF. This chain uses TRBV2 with TRBJ2-3; 11 bases are shared with TRBD2. V shed 6 bases, J shed 2 bases, and the junction held 4 bases outside the gene matches. Germline CDR1 reads SNHLY; CDR2 reads FYNNEI. CDR3 length: 15 residues. Full variable domain (missing parts from reference TRBV2 and TRBJ2-3): EPEVTQTPSHQVTQMGQEVILRCVPISNHLYFYWYRQILGQKVEFLVSFYNNEISEKSEIFDDQFSVERPDGSNFTLKIRSTKLEDSAMYFCASRAGLAATDTQYFGPGTRLTVL.

The rearrangement uses TRBV19 and TRBJ2-7; TRBD1 matches 7 bases. The CDR3 spans 12 residues. The ends lost 3 bases at V and 10 bases at J; junction bases unmatched: 6. The germline CDR1 and CDR2 sequences are LNHDA and SQIVND (reference sequence). The CDR3 here is CASSMKGQSQYF. The CDR3 DNA sequence: TGTGCCAGTAGTATGAAGGGACAGTCCCAGTACTTC.

The J gene is TRBJ1-1, the V gene TRBV5-8; 7 nucleotides line up with TRBD1. With 6 bases clipped from V and 1 base from J, the junction kept 9 bases outside the gene matches. Germline V CDR1 and CDR2: SGHTS, YDEGEE. This CDR3 is 15 amino acids long. CDR3 loop: CASTQGGSGNTEAFF. The CDR3, as DNA: TGTGCCAGCACCCAGGGGGGTAGCGGGAACACTGAAGCTTTCTTT.

This chain connects TRBV11-3 to TRBJ2-1; 10 nucleotides agree with TRBD2. V gave up 3 bases and J gave up 1 base; unmatched junction bases: 6. The CDR3 sequence is 17 residues long. Germline V lookup: CDR1 SGHNT, CDR2 YENEEA. Written as DNA, the CDR3 is TGTGCCAGCAGCTTGGGGGTAGCGGGAGGTTCCTACAATGAGCAGTTCTTC. Translated, it gives CASSLGVAGGSYNEQFF.

This clone was seen once. The chain is built from TRBV3-1 (or the pseudogene TRBV3-2) and TRBJ2-7, with 10 nucleotides matching TRBD2. With V trimmed by 0 bases and J by 6 bases, 5 bases remained unmatched. The CDR3 consists of 15 residues. Germline CDR1 LGHDT, CDR2 YNNKEL (reference sequence). The CDR3 sequence: CASSQDRKREGEQYF. In DNA form, the CDR3 reads TGTGCCAGCAGCCAAGATCGAAAGCGGGAGGGCGAGCAGTACTTC.

The chain links TRBV5-1 to TRBJ1-2, with 8 bases aligning to TRBD1. J was trimmed by 5 bases and V by 0 bases; bases with no gene match: 6. The length of the CDR3 is 15 residues. Germline CDR1 reads SGHRS; CDR2 reads YFSETQ. The CDR3 here is CASSLAGQGTYGYTF. The CDR3 nucleotides read TGCGCCAGCAGCTTGGCCGGACAGGGAACTTATGGCTACACCTTC.

The V and J genes are TRBV28 and TRBJ2-7, with 7 bases fitting TRBD1. The CDR3 has 15 residues. Trimming cost V 5 bases and J 2 bases; bases outside gene matches: 9. Germline CDR1 reads MDHEN; CDR2 reads SYDVKM. The chain's CDR3 is CASSIRQGSAYEQYF. The CDR3 DNA is TGTGCCAGCAGTATACGACAGGGATCCGCCTACGAGCAGTACTTC.

This rearrangement joins TRBV19 to TRBJ2-3, with 12 nucleotides matching TRBD1. Trimming cost V 7 bases and J 4 bases; bases outside gene matches: 6. CDR3 length equals 15 residues. Germline V CDR1 and CDR2: LNHDA, SQIVND (reference sequence). In DNA form, the CDR3 reads TGTGCCAGTACCGACGGGACAGGGGGCGCAGATACGCAGTATTTT. Translated, it gives CASTDGTGGADTQYF. The whole variable domain, filled in from reference TRBV19 and TRBJ2-3, reads DGGITQSPKYLFRKEGQNVTLSCEQNLNHDAMYWYRQDPGQGLRLIYYSQIVNDFQKGDIAEGYSVSREKKESFPLTVTSAQKNPTAFYLCASTDGTGGADTQYFGPGTRLTVL.

The rearrangement links TRBV28 to TRBJ2-1; D perhaps matches TRBD1 (7 bases). CDR1 and CDR2 (germline): MDHEN, SYDVKM. This CDR3 has 13 residues. Trimming removed 7 bases from V and 4 bases from J, with 11 bases in between. The CDR3 protein is CASTAGGYNEQFF. As DNA, the CDR3 is TGTGCCAGCACGGCAGGGGGGTACAATGAGCAGTTCTTC. The complete variable domain, with remaining parts taken from reference TRBV28 and TRBJ2-1, reads DVKVTQSSRYLVKRTGEKVFLECVQDMDHENMFWYRQDPGLGLRLIYFSYDVKMKEKGDIPEGYSVSREKKERFSLILESASTNQTSMYLCASTAGGYNEQFFGPGTRLTVL.

The chain is built from TRBV7-6 and TRBJ2-3; 10 bases map to TRBD2. CDR3 length equals 16 residues. CDR1 SGHVS and CDR2 FNYEAQ come from the germline V gene. Trimming took 1 base from V and 3 from J; bases not matched to a gene: 4. The CDR3 DNA reads TGTGCCAGCAGCTTAGGAGCGGGAGGGGGTACAGATACGCAGTATTTT. The encoded protein is CASSLGAGGGTDTQYF.

This chain joins TRBV30 and TRBJ1-1; TRBD1 aligns across 9 bases. J lost 2 bases, V lost 4 bases, and 5 bases had no gene match. From germline, CDR1 is GTSNPN and CDR2 SVGIG (reference sequence). The CDR3 is 14 amino acids. The CDR3: CAWILTGGNTEAFF. The CDR3 DNA sequence: TGTGCCTGGATCTTGACAGGGGGTAACACTGAAGCTTTCTTT.

V gene TRBV7-2 combines with J gene TRBJ1-2, with TRBD1 matching over 8 bases. The V and J ends lost 2 bases and 7 bases, in that order; junction bases with no gene match: 6. CDR3 size: 14 residues. Germline CDR1 and CDR2: SGHTA and FQGNSA. This CDR3 is CASSLSRTGSGYTF. In nucleotides, the CDR3 is TGTGCCAGCAGCTTATCTCGGACAGGGAGTGGCTACACCTTC.

The rearrangement uses TRBV2 and TRBJ1-5; D is unresolved. Between the trimmed V and J ends, which lost 6 bases and 0 bases, there was a span of 6 bases. CDR1 is SNHLY, CDR2 FYNNEI, per germline. CDR3 length: 13 amino acids. In DNA, the CDR3 is TGTGCCAGCAGGCAGTATAGCAATCAGCCCCAGCATTTT. It translates to CASRQYSNQPQHF.

The chain's CDR3 is CASSPGTPGTGRTEAFF. DNA of the CDR3: TGTGCCAGCAGCCCGGGAACCCCCGGGACAGGGAGGACTGAAGCTTTCTTT. The rearrangement uses TRBV5-4 and TRBJ1-1; 9 bases line up with TRBD1. CDR1 and CDR2 (germline): SGHNT, YYREEE (reference sequence). The V segment lost 4 bases and the J segment 5 bases; nucleotides outside the gene matches: 15. The length of the CDR3 is 17 residues.

The V call is TRBV5-1, the J call TRBJ2-4; perhaps TRBD1 as D (5 bases). The V gene's germline CDR1 is SGHRS and CDR2 YFSETQ. The CDR3 is 14 amino acids. V dropped 4 bases and J dropped 6 bases, with 14 bases sitting between them. The CDR3 spells CASSPRVDGNIQYF. The CDR3 DNA reads TGCGCCAGCAGCCCCAGGGTAGATGGAAACATTCAGTACTTC.

The chain combines TRBV20-1 with TRBJ2-1; D is perhaps TRBD2 (5 bases). V lost 3 bases, J lost 0 bases, and 12 bases lay in between. Germline CDR1 DFQATT, CDR2 SNEGSKA (reference sequence). The CDR3 length is 15 residues. The CDR3 reads CSASWRARSYNEQFF. As DNA, the CDR3 is TGCAGTGCTAGTTGGCGGGCCCGCTCCTACAATGAGCAGTTCTTC.

The rearrangement uses TRBV28 and TRBJ1-2; 7 bases align to TRBD1. The ends lost 5 bases at V and 2 bases at J; junction bases unmatched: 11. The CDR3 runs 16 residues. Germline-derived CDR1 and CDR2 are MDHEN and SYDVKM. This CDR3 is CASSGGGQLLNYGYTF. The CDR3 DNA reads as TGTGCCAGCAGTGGAGGGGGACAGTTGTTGAACTATGGCTACACCTTC.

The rearrangement links TRBV7-9 to TRBJ1-2; TRBD1 matches at 7 bases. The CDR3 runs to 17 residues. The germline V gene has CDR1 SEHNR and CDR2 FQNEAQ (reference sequence). The ends lost 1 base at V and 4 bases at J; junction bases unmatched: 12. CDR3 DNA sequence: TGTGCCAGCAGCTTAGACTCGACAGGGCGTGAGTCCTATGGCTACACCTTC. Translation gives CASSLDSTGRESYGYTF.

The chain is built from TRBV3-1 (or the pseudogene TRBV3-2) and TRBJ2-6; no clear D gene. The CDR3 is 15 residues long. V was shortened by 4 bases and J by 2 bases, with 9 bases between the two germline ends. The germline gives CDR1 LGHDT, CDR2 YNNKEL (reference sequence). CDR3 amino acids: CASSPAIAGANVLTF. The CDR3 DNA sequence: TGTGCCAGCAGCCCCGCGATTGCTGGGGCCAACGTCCTGACTTTC.

The V gene is TRBV6-5, the J gene TRBJ2-7, with D perhaps TRBD2 (6 bases). With 6 bases removed from V and 1 base from J, the gap between germline ends came to 13 bases. This CDR3 region has 14 residues. CDR1 and CDR2 (germline): MNHEY, SVGAGI. Here the CDR3 DNA reads TGTGCCAGCAGCACGGGGGATTCATCCTACGAGCAGTACTTC. This gives the protein CASSTGDSSYEQYF.

This chain uses TRBV25-1 with TRBJ2-7; perhaps TRBD1 as D (6 bases). Germline V gene data show CDR1 as MGHDK and CDR2 as SYGVNS. This CDR3 is 14 amino acids long. Trimming cost V 3 bases and J 4 bases, with 13 bases left between them. CDR3 DNA: TGTGCCAGCAGTGAGACGGGACATACGTACGAGCAGTACTTC. Translated, it gives CASSETGHTYEQYF.

The chain employs TRBV19 and TRBJ1-5; TRBD1 matches 7 bases. CDR3 length: 15 residues. Unmatched junction bases numbered 6, after V lost 7 bases and J lost 0 bases. Per germline, CDR1 LNHDA and CDR2 SQIVND (reference sequence). CDR3 sequence: CASTQGQLSNQPQHF. The DNA for the CDR3 is TGTGCCAGTACCCAGGGACAGCTTAGCAATCAGCCCCAGCATTTT.

The V and J genes are TRBV28 and TRBJ2-1; possible D gene TRBD1, 5 bases. Trimming stripped 2 bases from V and 10 bases from J, with 9 bases between. Per germline, CDR1 MDHEN and CDR2 SYDVKM. This CDR3 spans 12 amino acids. The CDR3 region is CASSLSGAEQFF. The CDR3, as DNA: TGTGCCAGCAGTTTAAGTGGGGCAGAGCAGTTCTTC. Variable domain in full (rest from reference TRBV28 and TRBJ2-1): DVKVTQSSRYLVKRTGEKVFLECVQDMDHENMFWYRQDPGLGLRLIYFSYDVKMKEKGDIPEGYSVSREKKERFSLILESASTNQTSMYLCASSLSGAEQFFGPGTRLTVL.